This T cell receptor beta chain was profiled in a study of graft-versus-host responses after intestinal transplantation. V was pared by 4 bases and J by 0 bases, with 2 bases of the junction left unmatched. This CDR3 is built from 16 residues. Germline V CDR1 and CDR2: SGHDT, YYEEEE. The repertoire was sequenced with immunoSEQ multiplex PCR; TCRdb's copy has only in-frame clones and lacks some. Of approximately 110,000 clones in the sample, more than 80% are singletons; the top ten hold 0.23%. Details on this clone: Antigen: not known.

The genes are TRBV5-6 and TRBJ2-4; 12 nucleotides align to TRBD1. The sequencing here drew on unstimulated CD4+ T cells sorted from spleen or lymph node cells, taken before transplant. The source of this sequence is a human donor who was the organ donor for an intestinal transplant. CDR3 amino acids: CASSRDRGLAKNIQYF. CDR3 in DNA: TGTGCCAGCAGCAGGGACAGGGGGCTAGCCAAAAACATTCAGTACTTC.